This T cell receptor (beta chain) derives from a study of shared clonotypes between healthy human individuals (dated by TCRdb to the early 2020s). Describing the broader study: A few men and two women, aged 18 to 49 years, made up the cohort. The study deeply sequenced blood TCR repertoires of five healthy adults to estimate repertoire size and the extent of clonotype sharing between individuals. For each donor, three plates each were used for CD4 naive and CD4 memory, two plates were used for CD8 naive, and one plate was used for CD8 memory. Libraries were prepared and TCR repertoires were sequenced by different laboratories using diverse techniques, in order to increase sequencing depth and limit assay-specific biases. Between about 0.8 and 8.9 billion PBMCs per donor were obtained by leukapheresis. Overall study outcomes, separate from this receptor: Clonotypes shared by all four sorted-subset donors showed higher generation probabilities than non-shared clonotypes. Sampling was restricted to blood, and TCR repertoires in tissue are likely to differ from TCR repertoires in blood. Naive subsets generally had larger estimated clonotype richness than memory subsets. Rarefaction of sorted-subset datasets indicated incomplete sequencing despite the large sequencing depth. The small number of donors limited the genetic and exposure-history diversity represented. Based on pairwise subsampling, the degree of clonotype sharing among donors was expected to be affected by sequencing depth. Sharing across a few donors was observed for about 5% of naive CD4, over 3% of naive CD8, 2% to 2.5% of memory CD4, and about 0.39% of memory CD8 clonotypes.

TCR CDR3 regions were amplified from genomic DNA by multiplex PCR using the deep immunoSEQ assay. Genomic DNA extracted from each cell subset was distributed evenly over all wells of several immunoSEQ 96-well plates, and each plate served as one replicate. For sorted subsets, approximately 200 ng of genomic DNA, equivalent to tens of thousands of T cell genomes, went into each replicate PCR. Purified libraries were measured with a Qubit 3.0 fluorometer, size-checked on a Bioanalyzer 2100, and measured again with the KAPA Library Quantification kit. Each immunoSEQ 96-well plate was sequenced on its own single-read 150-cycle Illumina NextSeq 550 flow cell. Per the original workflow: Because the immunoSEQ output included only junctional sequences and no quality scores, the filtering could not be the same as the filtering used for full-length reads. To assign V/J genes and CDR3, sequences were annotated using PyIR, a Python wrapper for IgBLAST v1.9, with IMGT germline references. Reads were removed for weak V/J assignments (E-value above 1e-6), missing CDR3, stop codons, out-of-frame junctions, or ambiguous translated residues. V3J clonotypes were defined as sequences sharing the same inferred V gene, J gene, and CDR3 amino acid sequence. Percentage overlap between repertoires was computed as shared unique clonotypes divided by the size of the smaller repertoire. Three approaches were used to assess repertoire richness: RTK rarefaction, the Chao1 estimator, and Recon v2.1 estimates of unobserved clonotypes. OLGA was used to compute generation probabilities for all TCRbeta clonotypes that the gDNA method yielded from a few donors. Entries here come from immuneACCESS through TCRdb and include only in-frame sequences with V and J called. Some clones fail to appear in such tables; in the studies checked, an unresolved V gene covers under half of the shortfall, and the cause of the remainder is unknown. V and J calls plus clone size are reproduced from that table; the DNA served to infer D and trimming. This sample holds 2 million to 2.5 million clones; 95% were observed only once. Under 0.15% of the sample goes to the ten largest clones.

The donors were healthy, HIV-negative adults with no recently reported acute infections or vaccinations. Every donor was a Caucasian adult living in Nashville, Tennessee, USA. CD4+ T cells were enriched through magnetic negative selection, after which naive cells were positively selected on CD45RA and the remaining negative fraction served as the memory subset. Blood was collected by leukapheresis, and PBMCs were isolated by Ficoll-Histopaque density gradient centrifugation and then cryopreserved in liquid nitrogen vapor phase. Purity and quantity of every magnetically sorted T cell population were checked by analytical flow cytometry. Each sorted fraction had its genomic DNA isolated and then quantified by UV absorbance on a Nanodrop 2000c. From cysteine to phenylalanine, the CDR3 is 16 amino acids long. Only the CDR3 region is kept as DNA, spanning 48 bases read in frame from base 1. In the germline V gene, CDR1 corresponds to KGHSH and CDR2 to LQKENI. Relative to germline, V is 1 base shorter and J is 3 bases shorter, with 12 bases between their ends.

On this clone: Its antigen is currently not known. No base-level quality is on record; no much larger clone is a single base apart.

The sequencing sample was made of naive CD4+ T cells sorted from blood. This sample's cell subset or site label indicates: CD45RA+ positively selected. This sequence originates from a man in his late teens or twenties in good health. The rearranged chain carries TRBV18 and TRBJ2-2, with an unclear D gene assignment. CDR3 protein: CASSPQQLPDTGELFF. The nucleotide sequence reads TGTGCCAGCTCACCACAACAACTCCCGGACACCGGGGAGCTGTTTTTT. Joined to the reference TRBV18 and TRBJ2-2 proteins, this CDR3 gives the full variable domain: NAGVMQNPRHLVRRRGQEARLRCSPMKGHSHVYWYRQLPEEGLKFMVYLQKENIIDESGMPKERFSAEFPKEGPSILRIQQVVRGDSAAYFCASSPQQLPDTGELFFGEGSRLTVL.